Sample share makes the clone carrying this T cell receptor beta chain medium-sized. Its antigen is currently unknown. The data stem from a study of brain T cells in children with intractable seizures. Study-wide findings and caveats: Pre-surgery blood may have been undersampled, hiding some clones.

Time point: blood from clinic visit 5 months post-surgery; TSC patient then seizure free. Sequencing was limited to surgery cases with top T cell transcript signatures in brain tissue. Patients received at least one anti-epileptic drug before surgery. Clones were read by immunoSEQ multiplex PCR, and TCRdb kept only the in-frame ones, dropping some. Of hundreds of thousands of clones listed, about 93% are singletons. This sequence originates from a boy in the first two years of life with tuberous sclerosis and intractable seizures. Sequencing used peripheral blood, obtained roughly 5 months after surgery.

The CDR3 region is CASSEVGGGGGEQFF. CDR3 coding DNA: TGTGCCAGCAGTGAAGTTGGGGGAGGGGGGGGAGAGCAGTTCTTC. V is TRBV2 and J is TRBJ2-1; maybe TRBD2 (7 bases). V lost 1 base and J lost 10, with 17 bases in between. The CDR3 has 15 residues. Germline CDR1 SNHLY, CDR2 FYNNEI.